The sequence of this TCR beta chain was determined in a study of glioma-infiltrating T cells after dendritic cell vaccination (dated by TCRdb to 2016 to 2018). Background for the entire study: Of the 15 or so glioblastoma patients in the cohort, all drawn from Phase I and II dendritic cell vaccination trials, 9 were newly diagnosed and 6 had recurrent disease. Deep sequencing of TCR beta CDR3 regions was used to quantify tumor-infiltrating lymphocyte content and compare tumor and blood repertoires in dendritic cell-vaccinated glioblastoma patients. The vaccine consisted of monocyte-derived dendritic cells cultured seven to eight days with IL-4 and GM-CSF, then pulsed overnight with autologous tumor lysate. Survival after dendritic cell vaccination was correlated with TCR sequencing metrics such as TIL content and the overlap between tumor and blood repertoires. Autologous tumor lysate-pulsed dendritic cell vaccination was administered to the patients between about 2002 and 2013. Patients received three intradermal dendritic cell vaccine injections at biweekly intervals in the arm below the axilla. Points the paper makes about the study in general: TCR clonality showed no direct relationship with survival, which suggests that a diverse polyclonal response may matter. The cohort was small and heterogeneous, and full blood and tumor sets were available for few patients, with initial-recurrent tumor pairs available for even fewer patients. After dendritic cell vaccination, a higher estimated pretreatment TIL content predicted longer time to progression and overall survival. The three-group TCR overlap response model was characterized as speculative, and prospective validation of the model was stated to be required.

As encoded in the germline V gene, CDR1 is SNHLY while CDR2 is FYNNEI. Spanning cysteine to phenylalanine, the CDR3 consists of 13 amino acids. Only the CDR3 DNA stays, 39 bases, in frame from base 1. V and J are truncated by 7 bases and 9 bases respectively, leaving an intervening sequence of 16 bases. This clone was seen a handful of times. The antigen it binds to is not known. No clone much larger than this one lies a single base away; base qualities are absent. Patients were selected for having adequate residual fresh-frozen tumor tissue and more than two years of available survival data. Molecular status otherwise varied across the glioblastoma patients, but none of them carried an isocitrate dehydrogenase mutation. PBMC were collected before vaccination, two weeks after the third vaccination, and at tumor progression when it occurred. Genomic DNA was extracted with the Qiagen DNeasy Blood extraction Kit.

TCRB CDR3 regions were amplified from roughly 1.8 ug genomic DNA, or all available DNA if less, using the immunoSEQ assay. The multiplex PCR employed 60 forward primers targeting TCR V beta segments and 13 reverse primers targeting J beta segments. To estimate reads per starting template, synthetic control templates were spiked into each sample at limiting dilution. Sequencing produced 87 bp reads on the Illumina HiSeq System. The original methods were these. PCR and sequencing errors were removed by a nearest neighbor algorithm that merged closely related sequences. TCR overlap was measured as the percentage of unique tumor TCR beta sequences that were also present in the peripheral blood of the same patient. This is the immuneACCESS table as TCRdb keeps it, with only in-frame sequences that have V and J called. A part of the clones is gone; compared with another copy, unresolved V genes explain less than half, and the rest is unexplained. V, J and clone size were drawn from that table, and D and trimming were deduced from the DNA. The sample contains some 87,000 clones, more than 75% of them found a single time. The ten largest clones represent over 2.5% of the sample.

Here the chain combines TRBV2 and TRBJ1-5, and possibly TRBD1, on 5 matching bases. This sequence originates from a human donor with glioblastoma. The sequences come from blood, collected before dendritic cell vaccination. The DNA sequence reads TGTGCCAGCACTACCGACTGGGGCAGGCCCCAGCATTTT. The resulting protein is CASTTDWGRPQHF.